The T cell receptor (beta chain) described here comes from a study of blood T cells in healthy people across ages (dated by TCRdb to 2015 to 2017). Concerning the study at large: In model experiments, template switching captured about one uniquely barcoded TCR beta cDNA molecule for every two T cells. To avoid experimental bias, donors of different ages were distributed randomly across sequencing lanes. Using deep sequencing normalized with unique cDNA molecular identifiers, the study measured how TCR beta repertoire diversity changes with age. Four age groups were formed from the donors: young (average roughly 16 years), middle-aged (approximately 39), aged (around 62) and long-lived (more than 75). For two donors (one aged 18 to 30 and one aged 80 or older), the study analyzed two additional independent replicas of 1 million unique cDNA reads from the same blood draw. What the work shows at the level of the full study, not this receptor alone: The percentage of naive T cells measured by flow cytometry correlated strongly with observed TCR beta diversity. Compared with the aged group, more naive CD4+ T cells, fewer expanded clones and increased TCR diversity were shown by the long-lived group, suggesting age selection. Observed TCR beta diversity per million T cells fell roughly linearly with age, and a significant reduction was already apparent by age around 44. The CMV infection status of donors was not known, potentially confounding age-related changes in expanded clonotypes. Conclusive comparison of naive and antigen-experienced compartments was prevented by the profiling of bulk unsorted PBMCs. Estimates of total diversity based on one million sequenced T cells were regarded as lower bounds and as underestimates.

Systemically healthy Caucasian individuals from Russia, 39 in total and aged about 6 to 90 years, were included as donors. Ten milliliters of peripheral blood were drawn from each donor into EDTA-treated Vacutainer tubes. PBMCs were isolated by Ficoll-Paque density-gradient centrifugation, with at least 7 million obtained per sample. Trizol reagent was used to extract total RNA from the PBMCs, yielding at least 5.5 micrograms per sample. Naive CD45RAhigh/CD27high T cell percentages were measured by flow cytometry on a PBMC aliquot from every donor. Library method: 5' RACE. Reads for this sample came from an Illumina HiSeq 2500. A second about 7 to 11 cycle PCR used a sample-barcoded 5' primer and a J-beta primer mix. A unique molecular identifier was introduced onto each TCR beta cDNA molecule by a template-switch 5' adaptor carrying 12 random nucleotides. At least 2.5 million CDR3-containing paired-end reads were obtained from each sample. First-strand cDNA was synthesized from all RNA with the Mint cDNA synthesis kit, primed by a TRBC-specific oligonucleotide. Following uracil-DNA glycosylase treatment, a first 18-cycle PCR with universal primers M1SS and BC2_uni_R was performed on all cDNA. Processing in the source paper ran as follows. Normalization of each sample was performed by random selection of 1 million high-quality reads, each carrying a distinct molecular identifier. Reads with shared molecular identifiers were discarded instead of being binned into consensus sequences. MiTCR, run with a Q25 quality threshold and the strictest error-elimination algorithm, handled CDR3 identification, clonotype clustering and error correction. Lower-bound total TCR beta diversity was estimated with a nonparametric unseen species model using Euler transformation. In TCRdb, the public reads were trimmed at Q25 with fastp and aligned with MiXCR, with productive beta chains retained. Each CDR3 protein gets just one entry, which takes the most common genes and DNA from the rows behind it. These V and J calls originate from TCRdb's pipeline instead of the authors' own analysis. This sample holds fewer than 950,000 distinct CDR3 sequences; less than 70% were observed only once. The ten most abundant clones make up about two fifths of the sample.

According to the germline V gene, CDR1 reads KGHSH and CDR2 reads LQKENI. Its CDR3 holds 16 amino acids, cysteine through phenylalanine. The only DNA kept is the CDR3, 48 bases in frame from the first base. V is cut back by 4 bases and J by 2 bases, with 5 bases in the junction unmatched. Of note for this clonotype: Its antigen is currently not known. No base qualities exist here, and no much larger clone lies one base off it.

The chain is assembled from TRBV18 and TRBJ2-5; TRBD2 aligns with 12 central bases. The sequencing sample was made of blood. This TCR was recovered from a man aged 80 or over in good health. The sequenced DNA is TGTGCCAGCTCACGAGAAGGGACTAGCGGGCAAGAGACCCAGTACTTC. The resulting protein is CASSREGTSGQETQYF.